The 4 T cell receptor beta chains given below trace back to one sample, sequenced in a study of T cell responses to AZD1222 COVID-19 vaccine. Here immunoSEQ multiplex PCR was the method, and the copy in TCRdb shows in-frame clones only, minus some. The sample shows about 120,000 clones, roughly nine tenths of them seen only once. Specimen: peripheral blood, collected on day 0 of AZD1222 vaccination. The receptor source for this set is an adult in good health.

The CDR3 region is CAIRGSANTGELFF. The CDR3 DNA sequence: TGTGCCATCAGAGGATCAGCGAACACCGGGGAGCTGTTTTTT. J is TRBJ2-2 and V is TRBV10-3, with D hard to call. CDR1 and CDR2 (germline): ENHRY, SYGVKD. Trimming removed 6 bases at V and 0 bases at J, with 8 bases between. The CDR3 spans 14 residues.

The CDR3 DNA is TGTGCCAGCAGCTCCAACTATACCGGGACGAAGTACAATGAGCAGTTCTTC. Residues: CASSSNYTGTKYNEQFF. V is TRBV7-9 and J is TRBJ2-1; D may match TRBD1 or TRBD2 (5 bases each). V shed 4 bases and J shed 4 bases, with 20 bases lying between them. Germline CDR1 is SEHNR and CDR2 is FQNEAQ (reference sequence). The CDR3 loop spans 17 amino acids.

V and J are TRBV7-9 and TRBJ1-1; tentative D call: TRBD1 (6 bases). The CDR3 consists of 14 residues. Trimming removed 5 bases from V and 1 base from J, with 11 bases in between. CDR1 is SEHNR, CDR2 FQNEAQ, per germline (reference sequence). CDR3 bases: TGTGCCAGCAGCCTCAGGGGAACGAACACTGAAGCTTTCTTT. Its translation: CASSLRGTNTEAFF.

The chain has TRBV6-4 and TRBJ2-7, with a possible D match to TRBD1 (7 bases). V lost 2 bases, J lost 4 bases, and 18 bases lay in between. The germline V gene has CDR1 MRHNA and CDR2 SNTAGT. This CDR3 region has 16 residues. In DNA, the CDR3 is TGTGCCAGCAGTGACCGTGACAGGGAGGTCCCGTACGAGCAGTACTTC. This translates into CASSDRDREVPYEQYF.